The T cell receptor (beta chain) described here comes from a study of spatial heterogeneity in lung cancer (dated by TCRdb to the late 2010s). As for the study more broadly: Beta-chain transcripts were consistently detected in greater numbers than alpha-chain transcripts, which likely reflects a higher abundance of beta-chain transcripts. At surgery, both alpha and beta chains were TCR-sequenced in more than 200 tumor regions, 63 to 65 matched nontumor lung samples and just over 55 PBMC samples. In the raw uncorrected reads, each unique combination of TCR and UMI appeared more than ten times on average. TCR transcript counts in tumor regions correlated strongly with a T cell transcriptional module score from matched bulk RNA-seq. The study quantitatively compared TCR alpha and beta repertoires across multiple tumor regions, matched nontumor lung and blood in non-small cell lung cancer. TCR repertoire features were related to nonsynonymous mutation counts determined by whole-exome sequencing of tumor tissue. General study outcomes and caveats: The tumor nonsynonymous mutation count correlated with the number of expanded intratumoral alpha and beta TCRs. Confirming at a functional level the hypothesis that regional TCRs recognize regional mutations was considered to require additional single-cell paired TCR alpha and beta sequencing. TCR-seq was estimated to cover only about 7.6% of tumor T cells for alpha chains and 13% for beta chains. Counts of ubiquitous and regional expanded TCRs correlated with counts of ubiquitous and regional nonsynonymous mutations, respectively.

Sample time point, as interpreted from the label and publication: sample taken at primary tumor resection. Samples were obtained from over 70 patients with early-stage, untreated non-small cell lung cancer from the lung TRACERx cohort. TCR sequencing used whole RNA extracted from tumor and nontumor lung tissue, or from cryopreserved PBMC samples, without cell sorting. Only patients with enough RNA available from two or more tumor regions were chosen for TCR sequencing. Before selection, tumor and adjacent nontumor lung specimens were reviewed by a lung pathologist. This clonotype showed up many times. Its antigen specificity is not known. Base qualities are missing; no much larger clone stands one base away. For a library built for alpha chains, this beta chain is a stray read; little rests on its size. The cysteine opens and the phenylalanine closes a CDR3 of 15 amino acids. Just the 45-base CDR3 DNA is kept, in frame starting at base 1. Taken from the germline V gene, the CDR1 and CDR2 loops are MDHEN and SYDVKM. Ends trimmed: V by 6 bases, J by 0 bases; bases unmatched to a gene: 2.

Receptor amplification or capture employed 5' RACE. The instrument given in TCRdb is NextSeq 500. To allow correction of PCR and sequencing errors, the TCR library protocol tagged every TCR cDNA molecule with a unique molecular identifier. Concerning the study's data processing: Decombinator tools were used for TCR identification, UMI-based error correction and CDR3 extraction. Expanded TCRs were defined as those above a frequency of 2 per 1,000, corresponding to the top 1% of the tumor frequency distribution. Expanded tumor TCRs were classed as regional if statistically deemed absent (corrected P<0.05) from at least one tumor region, otherwise ubiquitous. Each repertoire was subsampled 100 times to 5,000 TCRs, after which Renyi diversity was computed with the R vegan package. CDR3 similarity networks were built from amino acid triplet string-kernel similarity, connecting CDR3s with pairwise similarity above 0.82. TCRdb took the public reads, trimmed them with fastp at Q25, ran MiXCR for clone calling and kept in-frame beta chains. When rows share a CDR3 protein, they turn into one entry using the most common DNA and genes. The V and J calls here are based on TCRdb, not the publication. A total of 13,000 or so distinct CDR3 sequences appear in this sample, about 6% of them only once. Over 8.5% of the sample is in the top ten clones.

The rearrangement combines TRBV28 with TRBJ2-6; 7 bases in between match TRBD1. The sample in question was lung tumor tissue, obtained at surgery. This TCR was sampled from a female donor with early-stage non-small cell lung cancer. The bases are TGTGCCAGCAGGGGACAGAGCTCTGGGGCCAACGTCCTGACTTTC. Translation gives CASRGQSSGANVLTF.